This TCR beta chain came from a study of shared clonotypes between healthy human individuals (TCRdb year 2020). Notes on the research overall: A few men and a couple of women, aged 18 to 49 years, made up the cohort. Per donor, three plates each were used for CD4 naive and CD4 memory, two for CD8 naive, and one for CD8 memory. To estimate repertoire size and how much clonotype sharing occurs between individuals, the study deeply sequenced the blood TCR repertoires of roughly 5 healthy adults. To increase sequencing depth and limit assay-specific biases, TCR repertoire library preparation and sequencing were carried out by different laboratories using diverse techniques. Each donor's leukapheresis produced roughly between roughly 0.9 and 8.9 billion PBMCs. Overall study outcomes, separate from this receptor: When four donors were compared, the shared fraction of clonotypes was about 5% for naive CD4, about 4% for naive CD8, 2.3% for memory CD4, and less than 0.5% for memory CD8. Sampling was limited to blood, and TCR repertoires in tissue likely differ from TCR repertoires in blood. Compared with non-shared clonotypes, clonotypes shared by all four sorted-subset donors had higher generation probabilities. Because the study included only a small number of donors, the genetic and exposure-history diversity represented was limited. Based on pairwise subsampling, the degree of clonotype sharing among donors was expected to be affected by sequencing depth. Incomplete sequencing was indicated by rarefaction of sorted-subset datasets, despite the large sequencing depth. Estimated clonotype richness was generally larger for naive than for memory subsets.

CD8 naive samples were CD45RO-negative cells positively selected for CCR7, giving a CD45RA+CCR7+ population that excluded TemRA cells. The donors were healthy, HIV-negative adults who had no recently reported acute infections or vaccinations. Every donor was a Caucasian adult living in Nashville, Tennessee, USA. After blood collection by leukapheresis, PBMCs were isolated using Ficoll-Histopaque density gradient centrifugation and then cryopreserved in the vapor phase of liquid nitrogen. Purity and quantity of every magnetically sorted T cell population were checked by analytical flow cytometry. From each sorted fraction, genomic DNA was isolated and quantified by UV absorbance on a Nanodrop 2000c. Trimming removed 4 bases from V and 0 bases from J, leaving 9 bases between the germline ends. CDR1 MNHNS and CDR2 SASEGT are derived from the germline V gene. The CDR3 runs 14 amino acids, cysteine and phenylalanine included. Just CDR3 DNA is preserved here, 42 bases in frame from base 1.

TCR CDR3 regions were amplified from genomic DNA by multiplex PCR using the deep immunoSEQ assay. Extracted genomic DNA from each cell subset was spread evenly across all wells of several immunoSEQ 96-well plates, with each plate serving as a replicate. For sorted subsets, 200 to 250 ng of genomic DNA, equivalent to roughly 33,000 T cell genomes, went into each replicate PCR. Purified libraries were measured with a Qubit 3.0 fluorometer, size-checked on a Bioanalyzer 2100, and measured again with the KAPA Library Quantification kit. Each immunoSEQ 96-well plate was sequenced on its own single-read 150-cycle Illumina NextSeq 550 flow cell. The published analysis was carried out like this. The immunoSEQ output contained only junctional sequences without quality scores, so filtering could not match that applied to full-length reads. Sequences were annotated with PyIR, a Python wrapper for IgBLAST v1.9, and V/J genes and CDR3 were assigned using IMGT germline references. Reads were removed for weak V/J assignments (E-value above 1e-6), missing CDR3, stop codons, out-of-frame junctions, or ambiguous translated residues. V3J clonotypes were defined as sequences sharing the same inferred V gene, J gene, and CDR3 amino acid sequence. Percentage overlap between repertoires was computed as shared unique clonotypes divided by the size of the smaller repertoire. Richness of each repertoire was evaluated using RTK rarefaction, the Chao1 estimator, and Recon v2.1 estimates of unobserved clonotypes. OLGA was used to compute generation probabilities for all TCRbeta clonotypes that the gDNA method yielded from a few donors. TCRdb obtained this table from immuneACCESS and retained in-frame rearrangements with V and J assigned. These tables miss some clones; where compared with another copy, unresolved V genes account for less than half of the shortfall, and the remainder is unexplained. V and J calls and clone size are those listed in that table; D and trimming were worked out from the DNA. The sample table contains 550,000 to 600,000 clones; only one count was recorded for roughly 98% of them. Of the sample, 0.3% falls within the top ten clones.

A word on this clone: Which antigen it targets is not known. No base quality information exists; no much larger clone differs at one position.

The TCR sequence derives from a man under 40 in good health. Recombination joined TRBV6-1 with TRBJ2-5; the D segment cannot be called with confidence. Sequenced material: naive CD8+ T cells sorted from blood. This specimen's cell subset or site label, interpreted: CD45RA+CCR7+. The DNA reads TGTGCCAGCAGTGCCAGATCTTACCAAGAGACCCAGTACTTC. Its translation is CASSARSYQETQYF.